These T cell receptor beta chains were read from a single sample in a study of CD4 T cells in relation to SARS-CoV-2 and coronaviruses. The antigens these receptors bind are not known. Only in-frame clones appear in the TCRdb table, and some are missing; sequencing was by immunoSEQ multiplex PCR. Here the sample spans 20,000 to 30,000 clones, around three quarters being singletons. What was sequenced was CD4+ T cells from PBMCs, cultured in vitro. The receptors here all came from a human donor in good health. CDR3s include the opening cysteine and the closing phenylalanine or tryptophan. A D gene is named only where the DNA matches it firmly. Clone sizes are given selectively: once, few, many, or a class where the clone is expanded.

d_gene,j_gene,v_gene,abundance,len,CDR3nt,CDR3aa
TRBD2,TRBJ2-1,TRBV5-4,few,16,TGTGCCAGCAGCGGGGGACCGGGACTAGTGCCGGCACAGCAGTTCTTC,CASSGGPGLVPAQQFF
.,TRBJ2-7,TRBV7-8,.,14,TGTGCCAGCAGGGAGAGCTCCTTTTACTACGAGCAGTACTTC,CASRESSFYYEQYF
.,TRBJ2-5,TRBV5-1,.,17,TGCGCCAGCAGCGTCATTGGAACCACCCAGTACCAAGAGACCCAGTACTTC,CASSVIGTTQYQETQYF
.,TRBJ2-7,TRBV24-1,.,13,TGTGCCACCGCCGGGACTGATACGGTGCAGCAGTACTTC,CATAGTDTVQQYF
.,TRBJ2-7,TRBV27,.,14,TGTGCCAGCAGTTTATCTGGGTTCTCCTACGAGCAGTACTTC,CASSLSGFSYEQYF
.,TRBJ2-2,TRBV2,.,16,TGTGCCAGCAGCGATGGTGAGGGGAGGAACACCGGGGAGCTGTTTTTT,CASSDGEGRNTGELFF
.,TRBJ2-7,TRBV3-1/TRBV3-2,once,13,TGTGCCAGCAGCCAAGTAGGCGGGCCGGTGCAGTACTTC,CASSQVGGPVQYF
TRBD2,TRBJ2-3,TRBV25-1,.,16,TGTGCCAGCAGTGTGCTTAGCGGGACCCGCACAGATACGCAGTATTTT,CASSVLSGTRTDTQYF
.,TRBJ2-2,TRBV2,.,14,TGTGCCAGCAGTTGGGGGCCGAACACCGGGGAGCTGTTTTTT,CASSWGPNTGELFF
TRBD1,TRBJ2-5,TRBV5-1,.,17,TGCGCCAGCAGCTTGGGCGATGGGACAGGGACGGGGGAGACCCAGTACTTC,CASSLGDGTGTGETQYF
.,TRBJ1-2,TRBV11-2,.,14,TGTGCCAGCAGCTTAATTGGGCAGAGCTATGGCTACACCTTC,CASSLIGQSYGYTF
TRBD1,TRBJ1-1,TRBV7-3,.,13,TGTGCCAGCAGTCGGGACAGGGACACTGAAGCTTTCTTT,CASSRDRDTEAFF
TRBD2,TRBJ2-1,TRBV18,.,15,TGTGCCAGCTCAGCGACGCGGGGGATCCGAGATGAGCAGTTCTTC,CASSATRGIRDEQFF
.,TRBJ1-6,TRBV6-5,.,16,TGTGCCAGCAGTTACTCGTCTCAGGCCAGCAATTCACCCCTCCACTTT,CASSYSSQASNSPLHF
.,TRBJ1-2,TRBV15,once,13,TGTGCCACCAGACCGGGCCCGAACTATGGCTACACCTTC,CATRPGPNYGYTF
.,TRBJ2-1,TRBV12-5,.,14,TGTGCTAGTGGTTTGGTACGGCTGAGGGGTGAGCAGTTCTTC,CASGLVRLRGEQFF
.,TRBJ1-1,TRBV5-1,.,13,TGCGCCAGCAGGCGTGACTCGAACACTGAAGCTTTCTTT,CASRRDSNTEAFF
.,TRBJ2-1,TRBV19,.,13,TGTGCCAGTAGTATAGCGGGGGACAATGAGCAGTTCTTC,CASSIAGDNEQFF
.,TRBJ1-4,TRBV7-9,.,14,TGTGCCAGCAGCTCGGGAGGGGTTAATGAAAAACTGTTTTTT,CASSSGGVNEKLFF
.,TRBJ2-3,TRBV5-1,.,19,TGCGCCAGCAGCTTGGGGACTGCGGGCCGCGGATATAGCACAGATACGCAGTATTTT,CASSLGTAGRGYSTDTQYF
.,TRBJ2-5,TRBV15,.,13,TGTGCCACCAGCAGAGGGGGGACGGAGACCCAGTACTTC,CATSRGGTETQYF
TRBD2,TRBJ2-1,TRBV9,few,15,TGTGCCAGCAGCGTTAGCGGGACCTCCTACAATGAGCAGTTCTTC,CASSVSGTSYNEQFF
TRBD1,TRBJ1-2,TRBV11-2,.,14,TGTGCCAGCAGCTCGACAGGGGGCAGTTATGGCTACACCTTC,CASSSTGGSYGYTF
.,TRBJ2-1,TRBV11-2,once,12,TGTGCCAGCAGCGGCTGGGGCGACGAGCAGTTCTTC,CASSGWGDEQFF
TRBD1,TRBJ1-3,TRBV18,few,15,TGTGCCAGCTCACCAGGACAGGTATCTGGAAACACCATATATTTT,CASSPGQVSGNTIYF
TRBD1,TRBJ2-4,TRBV5-1,.,14,TGCGCCAGCAGCATGGGGATAACAGGGGACATTCAGTACTTC,CASSMGITGDIQYF